This passage covers 21 T cell receptor beta chains from one sample sequenced in a study of shared clonotypes between healthy human individuals. Data came from immunoSEQ multiplex PCR; TCRdb stores just in-frame clones and leaves some out. The sample holds some 510,000 clones, around 79% seen once. Material for sequencing was PBMCs. The receptors were sampled from a middle-aged woman in good health. Some clones in this sample may be carry-over from other donors' samples.

The chain combines TRBV6-6 with TRBJ2-5, with 8 nucleotides matching TRBD2. The CDR3 spans 15 residues. V gave up 2 bases and J gave up 4 bases; unmatched junction bases: 6. Germline loops: CDR1 MNHNY, CDR2 SVGAGI (reference sequence). The CDR3 region has the DNA TGTGCCAGCAGTTACCGAGCGGGAGCGGGAGAGACCCAGTACTTC. Translated: CASSYRAGAGETQYF.

The chain links TRBV6-5 to TRBJ2-6; D remains unclear. Trimming stripped 2 bases from V and 0 bases from J, with 5 bases between. Germline V CDR1 and CDR2: MNHEY, SVGAGI. This CDR3 contains 15 residues. The CDR3 here is CASSYGNSGANVLTF. CDR3 nucleotides: TGTGCCAGCAGTTACGGAAACTCTGGGGCCAACGTCCTGACTTTC.

The CDR3 protein is CASRTPSTDTQYF. In DNA form, the CDR3 reads TGTGCCAGCAGAACCCCTAGCACAGATACGCAGTATTTT. The chain couples TRBV28 to TRBJ2-3; no firm D call. V lost 6 bases and J lost 0, with 7 bases in between. Germline assignment: CDR1 MDHEN and CDR2 SYDVKM. There are 13 residues in the CDR3.

The chain recombines TRBV7-8 with TRBJ2-3; no reliable D call. CDR1 is SGHVS and CDR2 is FQNEAQ in the germline V gene. The germline V and J ends were trimmed by 1 base and 6 bases, with 8 bases remaining between them. The CDR3 extends over 13 amino acids. The CDR3 loop reads CASSLGGRDTQYF. In nucleotides, the CDR3 is TGTGCCAGCAGCTTAGGTGGTAGGGATACGCAGTATTTT.

This clone was counted between two and nine times. The gene calls are TRBV6-6 and TRBJ1-1; no clear D gene. This CDR3 has 12 residues. Germline V gene sequence: CDR1 MNHNY, CDR2 SVGAGI (reference sequence). Trimming shortened V by 1 base and J by 5 bases, and 5 bases separated the two germline ends. The CDR3, as DNA: TGTGCCAGCAGTTACTGGCAGACTGAAGCTTTCTTT. Translation: CASSYWQTEAFF.

V is TRBV19 and J is TRBJ2-5; D not certain. The V and J ends lost 5 bases and 5 bases respectively, with 6 bases between them. Germline-derived CDR1 and CDR2 are LNHDA and SQIVND (reference sequence). This CDR3 contains 11 residues. The CDR3 coding sequence is TGTGCCAGTAGTGGGGTGGAGACCCAGTACTTC. Its protein is CASSGVETQYF.

This clone was picked up a small number of times. The chain couples TRBV4-2 to TRBJ1-3, with 10 nucleotides matching TRBD1. Per the germline V gene, CDR1 is LGHNA and CDR2 is YNFKEQ. V dropped 0 bases and J dropped 4; count of bases not matched to a gene: 9. This CDR3 contains 18 residues. Written as DNA, the CDR3 is TGTGCCAGCAGCCAAGATCTGGGACAGGGGACCTCCGGAAACACCATATATTTT. Its protein is CASSQDLGQGTSGNTIYF.

V gene TRBV7-9 combines with J gene TRBJ1-4; D perhaps matches TRBD1 (6 bases). The CDR3 extends over 14 amino acids. The V end was cut by 3 bases, the J end by 4 bases, with 9 bases between. Looked up from germline, CDR1 is SEHNR and CDR2 is FQNEAQ (reference sequence). DNA of the CDR3: TGTGCCAGCAGCTTCTCACAGGGTAATGAAAAACTGTTTTTT. Amino acids: CASSFSQGNEKLFF.

The chain's CDR3 is CASRPGGDNQPQHF. The CDR3 region has the DNA TGTGCCAGCAGACCGGGGGGAGACAATCAGCCCCAGCATTTT. The chain carries TRBV28 and TRBJ1-5, with a possible D match to TRBD1 (5 bases). Per the germline V gene, CDR1 is MDHEN and CDR2 is SYDVKM. Trimming took 6 bases from V and 3 from J, leaving 12 bases between them. There are 14 residues in the CDR3.

The chain uses TRBV28 and TRBJ2-5; the D gene is possibly TRBD2 (6 bases). The CDR3 is 15 residues long. V lost 4 bases, J lost 1 base, and 13 bases lay in between. Germline V CDR1 and CDR2: MDHEN, SYDVKM. This chain's CDR3 is CASSSGTFIQETQYF. CDR3 in DNA: TGTGCCAGCAGTTCCGGGACTTTCATCCAAGAGACCCAGTACTTC.

The chain joins TRBV5-1 to TRBJ1-1; no clear D gene. CDR3 length: 13 amino acids. Trimming stripped 0 bases from V and 5 bases from J, with 8 bases between. Germline CDR1 is SGHRS and CDR2 is YFSETQ. CDR3 in DNA: TGCGCCAGCAGCTTGGACAGCCTAACTGAAGCTTTCTTT. It codes for CASSLDSLTEAFF.

V usage is TRBV9 and J usage is TRBJ2-2, with D hard to call. The CDR3 consists of 15 residues. Germline loops: CDR1 SGDLS, CDR2 YYNGEE. V lost 0 bases to trimming and J lost 2 bases, with 8 bases between them. The CDR3 DNA follows: TGTGCCAGCAGCGTAGATGCGCGCAACACCGGGGAGCTGTTTTTT. It encodes CASSVDARNTGELFF.

The genes are TRBV21-1 and TRBJ1-2. TRBV21-1 is noted as a pseudogene. The CDR3 length is 16 residues. The CDR3 DNA follows: TGTGCCAGCAGCAAAGCGGGGGGGGACGGCTCCTATGGCTACACCTTC. Its translation is CASSKAGGDGSYGYTF.

The chain carries TRBV4-1 and TRBJ2-5; no reliable D call. The CDR3 length is 12 residues. Germline-derived CDR1 and CDR2 are MGHRA and YSYEKL. Trimming left V 0 bases short and J 7 bases short, with 6 bases between. The CDR3 loop is CASSQDGLTQYF. The CDR3 nucleotides are TGCGCCAGCAGCCAAGATGGCCTGACCCAGTACTTC.

The V gene is TRBV7-2, the J gene TRBJ2-3; 15 nucleotides match TRBD2. Looked up from germline, CDR1 is SGHTA and CDR2 is FQGNSA. V was clipped by 4 bases and J by 1 base; unmatched bases: 3. The CDR3 spans 17 residues. Here the CDR3 reads CASSSGLAGGGTDTQYF. CDR3 sequence (DNA): TGTGCCAGCAGCTCCGGACTAGCGGGAGGGGGCACAGATACGCAGTATTTT.

J is TRBJ2-1 and V is TRBV5-1; 12 bases align to TRBD2. V lost 0 bases, J lost 5 bases, and 3 bases stayed unmatched. Germline lookup yields CDR1 SGHRS and CDR2 YFSETQ. The CDR3 length is 16 residues. The CDR3 bases are TGCGCCAGCAGCTTGGGTTCTAGCGGGAGGGACAATGAGCAGTTCTTC. Its protein product is CASSLGSSGRDNEQFF.

In this sample, this clone turned up once. The chain employs TRBV11-2 and TRBJ2-5; 10 positions agree with TRBD2. The junction had 8 bases not matched to a gene; V was cut back by 5 bases and J by 2 bases. The germline CDR1 and CDR2 sequences are SGHAT and FQNNGV. CDR3 length equals 16 residues. The CDR3 DNA sequence: TGTGCCAGCAGCCCTCTAGCGGGAGAGGGTCAAGAGACCCAGTACTTC. Its translation is CASSPLAGEGQETQYF.

This clone was counted a single time. The rearrangement uses TRBV2 and TRBJ2-7; TRBD2 agrees at 9 bases. After removal of 4 bases from V and 2 bases from J, the junction contained 3 bases not matched to a gene. Germline assignment: CDR1 SNHLY and CDR2 FYNNEI. This CDR3 spans 14 amino acids. The CDR3 region is CASSGTSVPYEQYF. DNA of the CDR3: TGTGCCAGCAGTGGGACTAGCGTTCCCTACGAGCAGTACTTC.

The rearrangement joins TRBV10-2 to TRBJ2-7, with 10 bases matching TRBD2. This CDR3 has 14 residues. Germline lookup yields CDR1 WSHSY and CDR2 SAAADI. The V and J ends lost 10 bases and 3 bases, in that order; junction bases with no gene match: 9. The CDR3 protein is CATGGLAAIYEQYF. Written as DNA, the CDR3 is TGCGCCACGGGAGGACTAGCGGCCATCTACGAGCAGTACTTC.

V and J are TRBV18 and TRBJ2-3; 8 nucleotides match TRBD2. Per the germline V gene, CDR1 is KGHSH and CDR2 is LQKENI. The CDR3 runs to 15 residues. V gave up 8 bases and J gave up 1 base; unmatched junction bases: 8. The CDR3 DNA reads TGTGCCAGCGAATCGACTAGCGACGGCACAGATACGCAGTATTTT. Translating gives CASESTSDGTDTQYF.

As for this clone: The same CDR3 arises from other DNA sequences in this sample as well. The chain recombines TRBV18 with TRBJ2-1; 7 bases agree with TRBD2. With 2 bases clipped from V and 5 bases from J, the junction kept 0 bases outside the gene matches. The CDR3 consists of 13 residues. Germline V gene lookup returns CDR1 KGHSH and CDR2 LQKENI. For the CDR3, the DNA is TGTGCCAGCTCACCAGGGACTAACAATGAGCAGTTCTTC. Translated, it gives CASSPGTNNEQFF.